This section outlines one TCR beta chain sequence together with its context. The data derive from a study of cytomegalovirus exposure and HLA in healthy donors. Separate from the roughly 730-subject first cohort, the roughly 120-subject validation cohort was the one that the donors belonged to. Clones were read by immunoSEQ multiplex PCR, and TCRdb kept only the in-frame ones, dropping some. The sample records 75,000 to 100,000 clones, roughly 97% being singletons. Sequenced sample: PBMCs. The clonotype was recovered from a man between 18 and 35 years old in good health and CMV-seronegative.

The CDR3 loop is CASSEEGWQGGGYTF. DNA for the CDR3: TGTGCCAGCAGTGAAGAAGGGTGGCAGGGTGGCGGCTACACCTTC. V and J are TRBV2 and TRBJ1-2; TRBD1 is a possible D gene (5 bases). The germline V gene has CDR1 SNHLY and CDR2 FYNNEI. V lost 1 base and J 8 bases, leaving 17 bases between the germline ends. The CDR3 extends over 15 amino acids. The full variable domain, completed using reference TRBV2 and TRBJ1-2, is EPEVTQTPSHQVTQMGQEVILRCVPISNHLYFYWYRQILGQKVEFLVSFYNNEISEKSEIFDDQFSVERPDGSNFTLKIRSTKLEDSAMYFCASSEEGWQGGGYTFGSGTRLTVV.